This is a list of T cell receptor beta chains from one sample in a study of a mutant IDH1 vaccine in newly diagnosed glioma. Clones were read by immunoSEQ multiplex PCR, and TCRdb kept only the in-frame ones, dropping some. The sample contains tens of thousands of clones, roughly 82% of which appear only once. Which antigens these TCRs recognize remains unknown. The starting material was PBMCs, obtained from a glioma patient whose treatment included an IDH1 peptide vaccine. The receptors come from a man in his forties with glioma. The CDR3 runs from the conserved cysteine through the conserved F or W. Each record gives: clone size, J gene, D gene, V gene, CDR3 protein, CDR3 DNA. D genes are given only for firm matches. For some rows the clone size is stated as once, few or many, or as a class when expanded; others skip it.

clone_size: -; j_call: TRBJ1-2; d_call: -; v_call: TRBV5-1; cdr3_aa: CASSNREYGYTF; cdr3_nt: TGCGCCAGCAGCAACAGGGAATATGGCTACACCTTC
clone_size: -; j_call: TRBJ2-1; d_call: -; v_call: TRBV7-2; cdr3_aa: CASSLSQGSYNEQFF; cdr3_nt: TGTGCCAGCAGCTTAAGCCAGGGTTCTTACAATGAGCAGTTCTTC
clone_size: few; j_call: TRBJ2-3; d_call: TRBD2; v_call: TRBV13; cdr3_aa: CASSLSGGGTDTQYF; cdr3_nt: TGTGCCAGCAGCTTAAGCGGGGGTGGCACAGATACGCAGTATTTT
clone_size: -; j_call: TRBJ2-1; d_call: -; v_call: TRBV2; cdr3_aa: CASTSYNEQFF; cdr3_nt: TGTGCCAGCACCTCCTACAATGAGCAGTTCTTC
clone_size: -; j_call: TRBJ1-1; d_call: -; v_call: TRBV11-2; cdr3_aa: CASSLDRNTEAFF; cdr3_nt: TGTGCCAGCAGCTTAGACAGGAACACTGAAGCTTTCTTT
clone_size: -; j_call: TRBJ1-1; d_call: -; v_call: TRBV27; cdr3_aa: CASSGRGSNTEAFF; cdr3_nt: TGTGCCAGCAGTGGTCGGGGCAGCAACACTGAAGCTTTCTTT
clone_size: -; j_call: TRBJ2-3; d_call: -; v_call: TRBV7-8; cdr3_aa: CASSPGLLHTDTQYF; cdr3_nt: TGTGCCAGCAGCCCCGGACTACTCCATACAGATACGCAGTATTTT
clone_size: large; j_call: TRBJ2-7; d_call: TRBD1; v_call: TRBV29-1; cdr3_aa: CSVEVGDRGYEQYF; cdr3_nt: TGCAGCGTTGAGGTGGGGGACAGGGGGTACGAGCAGTACTTC
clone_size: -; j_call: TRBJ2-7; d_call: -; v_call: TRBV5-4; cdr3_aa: CASSLEEGYEQYF; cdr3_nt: TGTGCCAGCAGCTTGGAAGAGGGCTACGAGCAGTACTTC
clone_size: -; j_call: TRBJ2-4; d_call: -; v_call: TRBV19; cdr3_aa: CASSDRSGPKNIQYF; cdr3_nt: TGTGCCAGTAGTGACAGGTCAGGGCCCAAAAACATTCAGTACTTC
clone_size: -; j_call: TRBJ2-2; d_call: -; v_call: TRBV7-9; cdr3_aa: CASSLVWADANTGELFF; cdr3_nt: TGTGCCAGCAGCTTAGTTTGGGCGGATGCGAACACCGGGGAGCTGTTTTTT
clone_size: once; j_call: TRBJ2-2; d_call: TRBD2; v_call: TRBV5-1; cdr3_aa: CASSLTSGYTGELFF; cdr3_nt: TGCGCCAGCAGCCTGACTAGCGGCTACACCGGGGAGCTGTTTTTT
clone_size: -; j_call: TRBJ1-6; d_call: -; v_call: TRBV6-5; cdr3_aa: CASSLRGEDSPLHF; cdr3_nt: TGTGCCAGCAGCCTCAGGGGTGAGGATTCACCCCTCCACTTT
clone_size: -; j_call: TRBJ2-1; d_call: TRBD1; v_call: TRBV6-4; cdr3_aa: CASSFEGTGVYNEQFF; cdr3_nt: TGTGCCAGCAGTTTCGAGGGGACAGGGGTATACAATGAGCAGTTCTTC
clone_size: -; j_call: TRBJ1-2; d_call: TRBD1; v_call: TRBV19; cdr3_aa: CASSTPTRQGNYGYTF; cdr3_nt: TGTGCCAGTAGTACCCCGACTCGACAGGGTAACTATGGCTACACCTTC
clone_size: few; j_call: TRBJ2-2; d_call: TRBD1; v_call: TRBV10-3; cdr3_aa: CAISERDRAGELFF; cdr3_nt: TGTGCCATCAGTGAAAGGGACAGGGCTGGGGAGCTGTTTTTT
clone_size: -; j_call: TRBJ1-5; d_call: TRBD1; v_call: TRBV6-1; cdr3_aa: CASSGLGTGGYQPQHF; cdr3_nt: TGTGCCAGCAGTGGGCTTGGGACAGGGGGATATCAGCCCCAGCATTTT
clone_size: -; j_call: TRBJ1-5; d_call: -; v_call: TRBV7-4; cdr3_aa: CASSKMGPNTWPQHF; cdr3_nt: TGTGCCAGTTCCAAGATGGGGCCGAACACCTGGCCCCAGCATTTT
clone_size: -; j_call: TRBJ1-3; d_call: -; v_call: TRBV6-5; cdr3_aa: CASSTGLRGNTIYF; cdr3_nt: TGTGCCAGCAGTACAGGTCTGCGGGGAAACACCATATATTTT
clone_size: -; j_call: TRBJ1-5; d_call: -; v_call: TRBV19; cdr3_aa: CASSIEEYSQHF; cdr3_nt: TGTGCCAGTAGTATAGAGGAATACAGCCAGCATTTT
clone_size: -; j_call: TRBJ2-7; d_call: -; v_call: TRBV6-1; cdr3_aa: CASSEVLADRRENF; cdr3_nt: TGTGCCAGCAGTGAAGTCCTCGCGGACAGAAGAGAAAACTTC
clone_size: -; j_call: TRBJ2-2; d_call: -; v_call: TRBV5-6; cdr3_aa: CASSPTVSDTGELFF; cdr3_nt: TGTGCCAGCAGCCCCACCGTGTCGGACACCGGGGAGCTGTTTTTT
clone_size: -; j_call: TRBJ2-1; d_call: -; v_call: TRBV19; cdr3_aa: CASSYQVLSSYNEQFF; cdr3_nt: TGTGCCAGTAGTTACCAGGTGCTAAGCTCCTACAATGAGCAGTTCTTC
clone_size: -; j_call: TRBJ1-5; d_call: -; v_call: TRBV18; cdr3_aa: CASSQQGHVSQPQHF; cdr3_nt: TGTGCCAGCTCCCAGCAGGGACACGTCAGCCAGCCCCAGCATTTT
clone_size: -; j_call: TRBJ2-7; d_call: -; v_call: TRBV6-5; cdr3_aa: CASSRDGLFVEQYF; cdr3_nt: TGTGCCAGCAGCCGGGACGGCCTTTTCGTCGAGCAGTACTTC
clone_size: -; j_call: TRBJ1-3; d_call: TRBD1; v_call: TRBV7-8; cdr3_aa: CASSPDRASGNTIYF; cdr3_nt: TGTGCCAGCAGCCCGGACAGGGCCTCTGGAAACACCATATATTTT
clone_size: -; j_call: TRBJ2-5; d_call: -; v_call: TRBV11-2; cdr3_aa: CASSLHPEVGTQYF; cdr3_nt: TGTGCCAGCAGCTTACACCCAGAGGTGGGGACCCAGTACTTC
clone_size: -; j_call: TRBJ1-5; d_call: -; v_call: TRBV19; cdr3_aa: CASSIGPGDQPQHF; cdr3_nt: TGTGCCAGTAGTATAGGCCCTGGCGATCAGCCCCAGCATTTT
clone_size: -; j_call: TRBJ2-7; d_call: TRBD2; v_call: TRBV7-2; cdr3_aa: CASSSPGLAGPEQYF; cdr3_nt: TGTGCCAGCAGCTCCCCGGGACTAGCGGGGCCGGAGCAGTACTTC
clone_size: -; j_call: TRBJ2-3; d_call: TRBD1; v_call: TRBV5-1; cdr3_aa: CASSWTGGVSDTQYF; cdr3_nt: TGCGCCAGCAGCTGGACAGGGGGAGTTTCAGATACGCAGTATTTT
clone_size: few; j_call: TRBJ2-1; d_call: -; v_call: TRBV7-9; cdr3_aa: CASSATLARYYNEQFF; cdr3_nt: TGTGCCAGCAGCGCTACTCTAGCGAGATACTACAATGAGCAGTTCTTC
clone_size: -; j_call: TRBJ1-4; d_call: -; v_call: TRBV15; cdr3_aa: CATSRDLVGGEKLFF; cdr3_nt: TGTGCCACCAGCAGAGATTTGGTAGGTGGCGAAAAACTGTTTTTT
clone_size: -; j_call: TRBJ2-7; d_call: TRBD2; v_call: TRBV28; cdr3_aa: CASTKAGGITYSYEQYF; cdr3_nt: TGTGCCAGCACCAAAGCGGGAGGGATTACTTACTCCTACGAGCAGTACTTC
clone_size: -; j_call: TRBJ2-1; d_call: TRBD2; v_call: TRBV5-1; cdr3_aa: CASGLAGYNEQFF; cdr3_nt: TGCGCCAGTGGACTAGCGGGATACAATGAGCAGTTCTTC
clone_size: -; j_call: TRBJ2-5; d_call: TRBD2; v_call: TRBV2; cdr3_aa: CASNRGGETQYF; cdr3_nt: TGTGCCAGCAACCGGGGGGGAGAGACCCAGTACTTC
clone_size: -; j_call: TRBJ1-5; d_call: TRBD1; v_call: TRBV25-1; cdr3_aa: CASSELEGGDQPQHF; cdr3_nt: TGTGCCAGCAGTGAATTGGAAGGGGGCGATCAGCCCCAGCATTTT
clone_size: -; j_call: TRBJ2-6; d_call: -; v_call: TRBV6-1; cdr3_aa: CASSQQGSGANVLTF; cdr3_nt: TGTGCCAGCAGTCAACAGGGTTCTGGGGCCAACGTCCTGACTTTC
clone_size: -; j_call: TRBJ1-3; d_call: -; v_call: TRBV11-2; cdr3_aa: CASSLDLWQASGNTIYF; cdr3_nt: TGTGCCAGCAGCTTAGATCTTTGGCAAGCCTCTGGAAACACCATATATTTT
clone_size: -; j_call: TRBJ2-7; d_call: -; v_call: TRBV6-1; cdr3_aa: CASSDPGGKSWEQYF; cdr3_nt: TGTGCCAGCAGCGATCCAGGGGGGAAATCGTGGGAGCAGTACTTC
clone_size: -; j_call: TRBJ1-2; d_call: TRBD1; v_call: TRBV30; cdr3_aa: CAWSVLRDRGILYTF; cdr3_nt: TGTGCCTGGAGTGTACTAAGGGACAGGGGGATCTTATACACCTTC
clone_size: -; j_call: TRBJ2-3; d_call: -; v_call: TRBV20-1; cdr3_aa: CSAGTADTQYF; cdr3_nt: TGCAGTGCGGGCACAGCGGATACGCAGTATTTT
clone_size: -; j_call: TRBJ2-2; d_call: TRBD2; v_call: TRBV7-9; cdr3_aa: CASSTTSGRVPGELFF; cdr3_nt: TGTGCCAGCAGCACCACTAGCGGGAGGGTCCCCGGGGAGCTGTTTTTT
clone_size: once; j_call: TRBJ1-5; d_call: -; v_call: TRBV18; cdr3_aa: CASSPTDGNQPQHF; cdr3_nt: TGTGCCAGCTCACCGACGGACGGAAATCAGCCCCAGCATTTT
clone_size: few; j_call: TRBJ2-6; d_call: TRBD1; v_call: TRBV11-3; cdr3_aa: CASSLGLDRWANVLTF; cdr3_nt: TGTGCCAGCAGCTTAGGGCTGGACAGGTGGGCCAACGTCCTGACTTTC
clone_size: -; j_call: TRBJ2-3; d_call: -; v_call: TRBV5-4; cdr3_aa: CASGTGPTSTDTQYF; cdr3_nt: TGTGCCAGCGGCACGGGGCCTACTAGCACAGATACGCAGTATTTT
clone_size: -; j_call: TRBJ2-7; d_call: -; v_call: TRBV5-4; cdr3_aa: CASSLDHYEQYF; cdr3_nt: TGTGCCAGCAGCTTGGACCACTACGAGCAGTACTTC
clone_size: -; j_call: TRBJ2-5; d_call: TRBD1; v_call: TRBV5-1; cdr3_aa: CATSTGEVGETQYF; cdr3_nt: TGCGCCACTTCGACAGGGGAGGTAGGGGAGACCCAGTACTTC
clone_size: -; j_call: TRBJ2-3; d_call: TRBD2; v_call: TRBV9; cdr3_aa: CASSVAGTSGRAAQYF; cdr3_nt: TGTGCCAGCAGCGTAGCCGGGACTAGCGGGAGGGCCGCGCAGTATTTT
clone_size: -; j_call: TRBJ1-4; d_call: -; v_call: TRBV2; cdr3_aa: CASRPTGGPGEKLFF; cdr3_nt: TGTGCCAGCAGGCCTACGGGGGGCCCGGGAGAAAAACTGTTTTTT
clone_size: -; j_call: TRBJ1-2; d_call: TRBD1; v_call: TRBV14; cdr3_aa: CASSQLAQGARTF; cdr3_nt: TGTGCCAGCAGCCAATTAGCACAGGGGGCCCGCACCTTC
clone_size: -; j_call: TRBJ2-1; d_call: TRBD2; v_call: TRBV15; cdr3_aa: CATSRATSGTNEQFF; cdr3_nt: TGTGCCACCAGCAGGGCGACTAGCGGAACCAATGAGCAGTTCTTC